Below, one T cell receptor (beta chain) is given with its context. What it recognizes is unknown. These data are taken from a study of vaccination and CD4 T cells after COVID-19. Findings of the study overall: Counts of SARS-CoV-2-reactive clonotypes had a median that went from roughly 21 to 40, a nonsignificant change.

The treatment was: approximately 9-day PBMC culture with coronavirus spike peptide pools or control peptides (ViraFEST assay). This CDR3 contains 15 residues. V lost 6 bases to trimming and J lost 5 bases; unmatched junction nucleotides: 14. CDR1 and CDR2 (germline): DFQATT, SNEGSKA (reference sequence). With the Oncomine TCR Beta short-read assay, DNA from cultured CD4+ T cells was sequenced. TCRdb ran MiXCR on the PCR reads and lists one entry per CDR3 protein. Among roughly 16,000 distinct CDR3 sequences listed, 65% to 80% were seen once. The sequenced material came from CD4+ T cells from blood, cultured in vitro. This TCR was recovered from a human donor who had recovered from COVID-19. The chain links TRBV20-1 to TRBJ2-5; 8 nucleotides agree with TRBD2. The chain's CDR3 is CSARSTRGAYETQYF. The CDR3 DNA is TGCAGTGCGAGATCCACGCGGGGGGCGTACGAGACCCAGTACTTC.